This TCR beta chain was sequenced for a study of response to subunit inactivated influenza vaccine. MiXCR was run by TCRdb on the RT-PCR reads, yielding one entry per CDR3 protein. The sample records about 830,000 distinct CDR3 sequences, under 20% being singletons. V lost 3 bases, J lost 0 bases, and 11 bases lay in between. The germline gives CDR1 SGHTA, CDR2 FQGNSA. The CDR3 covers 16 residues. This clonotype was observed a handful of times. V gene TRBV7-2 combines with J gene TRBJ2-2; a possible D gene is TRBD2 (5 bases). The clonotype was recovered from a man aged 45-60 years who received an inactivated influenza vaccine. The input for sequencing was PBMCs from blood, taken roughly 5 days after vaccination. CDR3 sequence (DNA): TGTGCCAGCAGCTTCTCGGCCGGGGCGAACACCGGGGAGCTGTTTTTT. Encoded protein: CASSFSAGANTGELFF. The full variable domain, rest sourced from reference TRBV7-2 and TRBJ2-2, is GAGVSQSPSNKVTEKGKDVELRCDPISGHTALYWYRQSLGQGLEFLIYFQGNSAPDKSGLPSDRFSAERTGGSVSTLTIQRTQQEDSAVYLCASSFSAGANTGELFFGEGSRLTVL.